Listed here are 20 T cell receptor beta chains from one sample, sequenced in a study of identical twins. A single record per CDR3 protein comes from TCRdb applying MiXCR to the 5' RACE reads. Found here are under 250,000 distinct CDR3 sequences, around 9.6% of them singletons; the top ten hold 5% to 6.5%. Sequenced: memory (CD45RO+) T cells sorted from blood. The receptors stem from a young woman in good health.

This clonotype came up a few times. CDR3 sequence (DNA): TGTGCCAGCAGCCAGCTTTCAGGGGGCGTTACTGAAGCTTTCTTT. It encodes CASSQLSGGVTEAFF. The chain joins TRBV4-2 to TRBJ1-1; 8 bases fit TRBD1. This CDR3 region has 15 residues. J lost 5 bases, V lost 3 bases, and 8 bases had no gene match. Germline values: CDR1 LGHNA, CDR2 YNFKEQ.

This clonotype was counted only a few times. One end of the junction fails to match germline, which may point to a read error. The CDR3: CASSLRGGTYNEQFF. CDR3 sequence (DNA): TGTGCTAGCAGCCTGCGGGGGGGCACCTACAATGAGCAGTTCTTC. The chain has TRBV7-7 and TRBJ2-1; 9 nucleotides agree with TRBD2. Germline V gene data show CDR1 as SSHAT and CDR2 as FNYEAQ (reference sequence). The CDR3 length is 15 residues.

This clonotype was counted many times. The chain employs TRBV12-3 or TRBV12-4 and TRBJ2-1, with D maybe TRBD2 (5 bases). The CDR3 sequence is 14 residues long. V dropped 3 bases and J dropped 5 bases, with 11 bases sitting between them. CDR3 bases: TGTGCCAGCAGTTTGAGGGTCCCCAACAATGAGCAGTTCTTC. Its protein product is CASSLRVPNNEQFF.

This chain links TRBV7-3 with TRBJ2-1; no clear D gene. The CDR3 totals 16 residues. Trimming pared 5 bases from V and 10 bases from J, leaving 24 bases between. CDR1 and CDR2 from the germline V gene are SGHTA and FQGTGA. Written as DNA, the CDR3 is TGTGCCAGCAGCCCCCTTCCTGGACCCCCCTGGTCGGAGCAGTTCTTC. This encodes CASSPLPGPPWSEQFF. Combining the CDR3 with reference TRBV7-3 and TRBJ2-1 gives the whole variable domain GAGVSQTPSNKVTEKGKYVELRCDPISGHTALYWYRQSLGQGPEFLIYFQGTGAADDSGLPNDRFFAVRPEGSVSTLKIQRTERGDSAVYLCASSPLPGPPWSEQFFGPGTRLTVL.

The CDR3 here is CASSYRRERTYEQYF. The CDR3, as DNA: TGTGCCAGCAGTTACAGGCGGGAGCGAACCTACGAGCAGTACTTC. The rearrangement uses TRBV6-2 or TRBV6-3 and TRBJ2-7; the match to TRBD2 covers 7 bases. This CDR3 spans 15 amino acids. Trimming at V came to 2 bases and at J to 2 bases, leaving 6 bases not matched to a gene. The germline V gene encodes CDR1 MNHEY and CDR2 SVGEGT.

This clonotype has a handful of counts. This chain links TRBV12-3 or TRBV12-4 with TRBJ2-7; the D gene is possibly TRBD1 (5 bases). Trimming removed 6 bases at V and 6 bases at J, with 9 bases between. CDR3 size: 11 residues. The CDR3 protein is CASRRQFEQYF. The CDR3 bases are TGTGCCAGCAGACGACAGTTCGAGCAGTACTTC.

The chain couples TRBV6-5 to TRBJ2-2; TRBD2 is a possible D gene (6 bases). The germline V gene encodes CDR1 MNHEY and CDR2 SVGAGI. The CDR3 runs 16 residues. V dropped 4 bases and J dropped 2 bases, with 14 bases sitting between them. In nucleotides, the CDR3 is TGTGCCAGCAGTTTTGGAAGGGGACTTAACACCGGGGAGCTGTTTTTT. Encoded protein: CASSFGRGLNTGELFF.

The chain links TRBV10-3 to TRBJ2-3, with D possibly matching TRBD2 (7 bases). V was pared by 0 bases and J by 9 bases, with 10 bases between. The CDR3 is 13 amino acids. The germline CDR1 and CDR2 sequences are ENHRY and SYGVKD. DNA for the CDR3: TGTGCCATCAGTGAGTCGGGAGGGGGGACGCAGTATTTT. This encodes CAISESGGGTQYF.

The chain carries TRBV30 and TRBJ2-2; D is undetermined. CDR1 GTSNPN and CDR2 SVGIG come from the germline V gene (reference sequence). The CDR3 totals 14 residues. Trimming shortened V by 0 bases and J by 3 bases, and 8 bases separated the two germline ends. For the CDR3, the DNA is TGTGCCTGGAGTGTACTGGCAGACACCGGGGAGCTGTTTTTT. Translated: CAWSVLADTGELFF.

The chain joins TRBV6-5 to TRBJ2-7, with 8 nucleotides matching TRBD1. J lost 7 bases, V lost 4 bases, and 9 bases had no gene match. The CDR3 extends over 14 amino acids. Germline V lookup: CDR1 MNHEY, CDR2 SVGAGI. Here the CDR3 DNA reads TGTGCCAGCAGTTTCCAGGACAGGGATCGGGAGCAGTACTTC. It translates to CASSFQDRDREQYF.

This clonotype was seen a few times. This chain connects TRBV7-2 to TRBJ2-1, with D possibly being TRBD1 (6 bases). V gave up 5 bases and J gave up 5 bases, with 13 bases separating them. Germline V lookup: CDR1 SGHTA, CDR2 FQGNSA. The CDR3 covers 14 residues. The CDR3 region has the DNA TGTGCCAGCAGCGGGAGAACAGGGAACAATGAGCAGTTCTTC. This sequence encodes CASSGRTGNNEQFF.

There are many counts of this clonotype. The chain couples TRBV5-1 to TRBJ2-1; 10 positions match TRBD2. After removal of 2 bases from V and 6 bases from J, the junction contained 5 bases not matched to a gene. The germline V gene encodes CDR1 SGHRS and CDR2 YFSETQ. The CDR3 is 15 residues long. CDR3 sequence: CASSLTSGATNEQFF. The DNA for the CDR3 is TGCGCCAGCAGCTTAACTAGCGGGGCTACCAATGAGCAGTTCTTC.

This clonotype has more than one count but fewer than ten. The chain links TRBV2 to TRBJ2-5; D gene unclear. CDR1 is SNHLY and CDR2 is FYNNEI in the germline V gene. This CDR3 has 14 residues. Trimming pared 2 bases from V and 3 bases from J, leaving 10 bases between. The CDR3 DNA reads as TGTGCCAGCAGTGAATATGTTGCCAAAGAGACCCAGTACTTC. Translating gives CASSEYVAKETQYF.

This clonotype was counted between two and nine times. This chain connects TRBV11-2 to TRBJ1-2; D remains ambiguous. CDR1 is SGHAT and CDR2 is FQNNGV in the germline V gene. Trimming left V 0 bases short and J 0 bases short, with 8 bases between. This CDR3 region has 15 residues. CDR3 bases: TGTGCCAGCAGCTTAGACCCGAGTGCTAACTATGGCTACACCTTC. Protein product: CASSLDPSANYGYTF.

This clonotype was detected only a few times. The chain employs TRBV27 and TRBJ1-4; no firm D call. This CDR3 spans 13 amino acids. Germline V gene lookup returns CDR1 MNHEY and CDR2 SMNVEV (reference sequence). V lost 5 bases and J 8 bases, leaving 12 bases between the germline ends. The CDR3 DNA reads TGTGCCAGCAGTCCCCCGGGAGGGGAAAAACTGTTTTTT. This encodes CASSPPGGEKLFF.

The CDR3 DNA is TGTGCCAGCAGCGTCGGAAGCCTAGGTGAGCAGTTCTTC. Encoded protein: CASSVGSLGEQFF. The chain is built from TRBV25-1 and TRBJ2-1; D remains ambiguous. Germline values: CDR1 MGHDK, CDR2 SYGVNS. The CDR3 extends over 13 amino acids. With 6 bases removed from V and 9 bases from J, the gap between germline ends came to 15 bases.

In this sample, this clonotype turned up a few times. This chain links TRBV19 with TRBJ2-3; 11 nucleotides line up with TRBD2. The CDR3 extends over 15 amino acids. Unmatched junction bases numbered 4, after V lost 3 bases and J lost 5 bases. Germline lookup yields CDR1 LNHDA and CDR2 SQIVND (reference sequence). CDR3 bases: TGTGCCAGTAGTATCCTAGCGGGAGGAGTAGATACGCAGTATTTT. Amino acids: CASSILAGGVDTQYF. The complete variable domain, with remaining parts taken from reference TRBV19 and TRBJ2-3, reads DGGITQSPKYLFRKEGQNVTLSCEQNLNHDAMYWYRQDPGQGLRLIYYSQIVNDFQKGDIAEGYSVSREKKESFPLTVTSAQKNPTAFYLCASSILAGGVDTQYFGPGTRLTVL.

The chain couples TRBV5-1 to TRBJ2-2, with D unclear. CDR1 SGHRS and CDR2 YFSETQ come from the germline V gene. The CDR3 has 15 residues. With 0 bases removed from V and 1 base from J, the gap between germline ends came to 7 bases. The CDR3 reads CASSLDHMNTGELFF. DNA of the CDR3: TGCGCCAGCAGCTTGGATCATATGAACACCGGGGAGCTGTTTTTT.

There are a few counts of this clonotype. The CDR3, as DNA: TGTGCCAGCAGCAGGAACGACATGAACACTGAAGCTTTCTTT. Translating it yields CASSRNDMNTEAFF. The chain joins TRBV6-1 to TRBJ1-1; D remains ambiguous. V was shortened by 6 bases and J by 0 bases, with 11 bases between the two germline ends. Germline V gene data show CDR1 as MNHNS and CDR2 as SASEGT. CDR3 size: 14 residues.

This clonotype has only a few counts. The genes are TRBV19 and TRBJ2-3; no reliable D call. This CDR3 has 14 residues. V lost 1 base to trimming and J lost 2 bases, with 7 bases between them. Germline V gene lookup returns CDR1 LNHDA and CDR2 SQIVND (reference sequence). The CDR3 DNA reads TGTGCCAGTAGTATAGGCGTCCACACAGATACGCAGTATTTT. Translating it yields CASSIGVHTDTQYF. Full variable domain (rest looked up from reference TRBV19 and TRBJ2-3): DGGITQSPKYLFRKEGQNVTLSCEQNLNHDAMYWYRQDPGQGLRLIYYSQIVNDFQKGDIAEGYSVSREKKESFPLTVTSAQKNPTAFYLCASSIGVHTDTQYFGPGTRLTVL.